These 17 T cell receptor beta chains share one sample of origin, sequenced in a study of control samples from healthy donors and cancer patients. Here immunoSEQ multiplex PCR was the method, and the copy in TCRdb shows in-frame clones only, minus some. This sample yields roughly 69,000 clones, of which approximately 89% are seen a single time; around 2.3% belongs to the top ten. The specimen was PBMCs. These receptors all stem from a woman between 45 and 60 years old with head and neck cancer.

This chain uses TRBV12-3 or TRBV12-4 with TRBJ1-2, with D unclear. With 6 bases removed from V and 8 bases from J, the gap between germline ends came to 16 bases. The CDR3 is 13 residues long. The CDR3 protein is CASSSNPRVGYTF. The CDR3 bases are TGTGCCAGCAGCTCTAACCCGAGGGTGGGCTACACCTTC.

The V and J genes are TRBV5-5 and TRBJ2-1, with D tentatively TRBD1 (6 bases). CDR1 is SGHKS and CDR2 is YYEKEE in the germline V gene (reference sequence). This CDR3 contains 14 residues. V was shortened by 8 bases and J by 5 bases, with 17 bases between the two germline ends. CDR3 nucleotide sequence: TGTGCCAGATCTCACAGGGACGTGCACAATGAGCAGTTCTTC. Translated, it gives CARSHRDVHNEQFF.

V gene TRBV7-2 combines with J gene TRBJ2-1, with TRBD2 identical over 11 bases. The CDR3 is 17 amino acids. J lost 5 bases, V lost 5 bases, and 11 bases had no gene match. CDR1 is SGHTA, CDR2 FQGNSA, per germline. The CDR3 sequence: CASSPRLTSGAHNEQFF. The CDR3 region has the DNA TGTGCCAGCAGCCCACGGCTGACTAGCGGGGCCCACAATGAGCAGTTCTTC.

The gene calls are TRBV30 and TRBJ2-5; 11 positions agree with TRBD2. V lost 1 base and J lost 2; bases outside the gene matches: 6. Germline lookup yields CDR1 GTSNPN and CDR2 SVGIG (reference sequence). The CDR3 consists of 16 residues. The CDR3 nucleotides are TGTGCCTGGAGTGGAGGGCTAGCGGGGGGACAAGAGACCCAGTACTTC. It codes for CAWSGGLAGGQETQYF.

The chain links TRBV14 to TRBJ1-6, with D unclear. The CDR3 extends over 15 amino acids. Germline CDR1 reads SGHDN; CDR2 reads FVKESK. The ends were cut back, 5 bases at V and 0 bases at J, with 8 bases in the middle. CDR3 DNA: TGTGCCAGCAGCATGCAGAGCTCCTATAATTCACCCCTCCACTTT. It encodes CASSMQSSYNSPLHF.

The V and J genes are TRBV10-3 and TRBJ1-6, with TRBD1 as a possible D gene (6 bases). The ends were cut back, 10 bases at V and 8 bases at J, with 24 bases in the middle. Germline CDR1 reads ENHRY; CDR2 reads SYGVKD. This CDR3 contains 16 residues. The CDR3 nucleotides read TGTGCCACCCCAGAATCCGGGACACACATGGATTCACCCCTCCACTTT. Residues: CATPESGTHMDSPLHF.

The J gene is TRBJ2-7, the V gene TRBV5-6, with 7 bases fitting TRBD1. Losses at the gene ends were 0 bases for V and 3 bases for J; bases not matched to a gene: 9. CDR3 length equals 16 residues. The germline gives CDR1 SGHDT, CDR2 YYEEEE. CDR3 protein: CASSLGTGERDYEQYF. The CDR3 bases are TGTGCCAGCAGCTTGGGTACAGGGGAAAGGGACTACGAGCAGTACTTC.

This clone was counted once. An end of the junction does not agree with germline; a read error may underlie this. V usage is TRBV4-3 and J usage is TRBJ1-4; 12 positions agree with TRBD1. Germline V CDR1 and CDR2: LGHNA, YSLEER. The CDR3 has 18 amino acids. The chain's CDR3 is CATSRRAAGTGGHEKLFF. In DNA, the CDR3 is TGCGCCACCAGCCGACGGGCCGCGGGGACAGGGGGCCATGAAAAACTGTTTTTT.

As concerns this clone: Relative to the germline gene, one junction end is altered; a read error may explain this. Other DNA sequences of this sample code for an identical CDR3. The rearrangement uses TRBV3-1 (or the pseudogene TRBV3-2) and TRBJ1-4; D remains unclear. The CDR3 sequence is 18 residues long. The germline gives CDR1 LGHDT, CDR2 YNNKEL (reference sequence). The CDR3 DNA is TGTGCTAGCAGCCGATCCGACATTGCGGGGTCAACTAATGAAAAACTGTTTTTT. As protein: CASSRSDIAGSTNEKLFF.

In DNA form, the CDR3 reads TGCAGCGTTGGTGGGTCTGGAAACACCATATATTTT. It yields the protein CSVGGSGNTIYF. J is TRBJ1-3 and V is TRBV29-1; the D is unclear. Germline V gene data show CDR1 as SQVTM and CDR2 as ANQGSEA. The CDR3 has 12 amino acids. Trimming took off 4 bases at V and 1 base at J, with 5 bases between the two ends.

CDR3 sequence (DNA): TGTGCCAGCAGCTCGCTGGACTGGTACGAGCAGTACTTC. This codes for CASSSLDWYEQYF. The rearrangement links TRBV11-2 to TRBJ2-7; a possible D gene is TRBD2 (5 bases). This CDR3 has 13 residues. Germline CDR1 reads SGHAT; CDR2 reads FQNNGV. V lost 4 bases, J lost 4 bases, and 11 bases lay in between.

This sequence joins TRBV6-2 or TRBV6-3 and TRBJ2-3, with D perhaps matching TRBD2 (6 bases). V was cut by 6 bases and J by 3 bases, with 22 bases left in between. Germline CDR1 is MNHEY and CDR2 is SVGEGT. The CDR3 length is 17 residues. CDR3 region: CASSPYRAGRPTDTQYF. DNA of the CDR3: TGTGCCAGCAGCCCCTACCGAGCGGGCCGCCCAACAGATACGCAGTATTTT.

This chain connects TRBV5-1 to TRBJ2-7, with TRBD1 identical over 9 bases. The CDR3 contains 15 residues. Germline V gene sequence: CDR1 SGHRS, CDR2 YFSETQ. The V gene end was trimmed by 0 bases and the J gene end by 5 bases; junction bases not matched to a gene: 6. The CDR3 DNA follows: TGCGCCAGCAGCTTGGGGGACAGGGCGGCCAACGAGCAGTACTTC. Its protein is CASSLGDRAANEQYF.

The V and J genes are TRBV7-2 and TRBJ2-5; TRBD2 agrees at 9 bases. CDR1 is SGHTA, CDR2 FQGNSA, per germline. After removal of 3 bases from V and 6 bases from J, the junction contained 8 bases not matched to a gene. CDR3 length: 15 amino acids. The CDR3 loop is CASSFASGASKTQYF. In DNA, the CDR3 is TGTGCCAGCAGCTTCGCTAGCGGGGCGTCGAAGACCCAGTACTTC.

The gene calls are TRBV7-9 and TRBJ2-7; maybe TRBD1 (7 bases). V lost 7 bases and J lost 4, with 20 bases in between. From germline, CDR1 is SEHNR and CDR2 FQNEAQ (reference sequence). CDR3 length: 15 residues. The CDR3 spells CASTDEPGGRYEQYF. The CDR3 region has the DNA TGTGCCAGCACCGACGAGCCAGGGGGGAGGTACGAGCAGTACTTC.

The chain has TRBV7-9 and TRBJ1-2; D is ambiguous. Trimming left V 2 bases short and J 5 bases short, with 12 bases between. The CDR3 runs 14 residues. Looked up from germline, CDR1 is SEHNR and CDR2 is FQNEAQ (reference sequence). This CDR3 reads CASSLNTEIYGYTF. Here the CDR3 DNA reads TGTGCCAGCAGCTTAAATACAGAGATATATGGCTACACCTTC.

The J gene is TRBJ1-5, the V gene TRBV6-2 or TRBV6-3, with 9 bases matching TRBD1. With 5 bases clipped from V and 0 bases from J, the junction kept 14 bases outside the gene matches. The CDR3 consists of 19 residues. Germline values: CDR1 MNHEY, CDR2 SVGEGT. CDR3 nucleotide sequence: TGTGCCAGCAGTACCCCCCCGGGACAGGGCGTCAATAGCAATCAGCCCCAGCATTTT. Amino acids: CASSTPPGQGVNSNQPQHF.